This T cell receptor beta chain was identified during a study of shared clonotypes between healthy human individuals. Study details: Samples came from two female and a few male donors aged 18 to 49. The study, taken as a whole, reports: Naive subsets usually exceeded memory subsets in estimated richness.

Generated by immunoSEQ multiplex PCR, the TCRdb table keeps only in-frame clones and is missing some. The sample lists a few million clones; approximately 93% were seen once. The CDR3 extends over 11 amino acids. The germline V gene has CDR1 SQVTM and CDR2 ANQGSEA. On this clone: Its antigen is unidentified.

The TCR sequence derives from a man between 18 and 35 years old in good health. Some clones in this sample may be carry-over from other donors' samples. This rearrangement joins TRBV29-1 to TRBJ2-7; 7 nucleotides match TRBD1. Sequenced sample: naive CD4+ T cells from PBMCs. Subset specified: CD45RA+ positively selected. This CDR3 is CGGQEHYEQYF. In DNA form, the CDR3 reads TGCGGTGGACAGGAGCACTACGAGCAGTACTTC.